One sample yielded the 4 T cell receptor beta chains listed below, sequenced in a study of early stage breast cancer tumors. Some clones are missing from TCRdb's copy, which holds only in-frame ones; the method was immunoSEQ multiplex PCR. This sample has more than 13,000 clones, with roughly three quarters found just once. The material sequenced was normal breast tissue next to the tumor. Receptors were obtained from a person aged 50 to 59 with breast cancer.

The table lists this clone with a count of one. The CDR3 loop is CASRGPPRGEAFF. For the CDR3, the DNA is TGTGCCAGCAGGGGACCCCCGAGGGGTGAAGCTTTCTTT. The rearrangement links TRBV2 to TRBJ1-1, with a weak D call TRBD1 (5 bases). This CDR3 has 13 residues. The germline V and J ends were trimmed by 6 bases and 7 bases, with 15 bases remaining between them. Germline CDR1 reads SNHLY; CDR2 reads FYNNEI.

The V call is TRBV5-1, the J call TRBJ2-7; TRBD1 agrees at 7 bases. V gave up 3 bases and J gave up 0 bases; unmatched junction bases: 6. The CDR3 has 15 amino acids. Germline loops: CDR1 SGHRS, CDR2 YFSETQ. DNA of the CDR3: TGCGCCAGCAGCTGGGACAGCTCAAGCTCCTACGAGCAGTACTTC. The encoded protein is CASSWDSSSSYEQYF.

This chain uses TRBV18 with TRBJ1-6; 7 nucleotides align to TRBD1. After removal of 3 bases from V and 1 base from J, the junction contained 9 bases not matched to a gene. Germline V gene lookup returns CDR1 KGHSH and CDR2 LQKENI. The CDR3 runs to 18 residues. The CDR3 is CASSPARGIESYNSPLHF. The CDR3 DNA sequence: TGTGCCAGCTCACCCGCCAGGGGGATTGAATCCTATAATTCACCCCTCCACTTT.

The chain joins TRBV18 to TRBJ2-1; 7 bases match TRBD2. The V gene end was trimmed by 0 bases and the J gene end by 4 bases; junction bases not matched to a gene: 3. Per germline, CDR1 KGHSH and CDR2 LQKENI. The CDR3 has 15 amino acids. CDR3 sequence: CASSPPLAEYNEQFF. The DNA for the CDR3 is TGTGCCAGCTCACCACCGCTAGCGGAATACAATGAGCAGTTCTTC.